This T cell receptor (beta chain) was captured in a study of CD8 T cells in ankylosing spondylitis. The sample holds many counts of this clonotype. What it binds is unknown. Findings of the study overall: There was a TCR beta motif, made of eight highly homologous variants, that appeared characteristic of ankylosing spondylitis blood.

MiXCR, run by TCRdb on the 5' RACE reads, gives a single entry per CDR3 protein. The sample carries roughly 490,000 distinct CDR3 sequences, 5.3% recorded once. V was pared by 0 bases and J by 10 bases, with 7 bases between. The CDR3 runs 12 residues. The germline CDR1 and CDR2 sequences are DFQATT and SNEGSKA (reference sequence). The sample was blood, either unsorted or a sorted T cell fraction (not recorded which). The chain recombines TRBV20-1 with TRBJ1-6; D not certain. The clonotype comes from a male donor with ankylosing spondylitis. In DNA form, the CDR3 reads TGCAGTGCTAGAGATAACAGCTCACCCCTCCACTTT. Translation gives CSARDNSSPLHF.